The source of this TCR beta chain is a study of T-cell reconstitution after alpha-beta-depleted transplantation in children. It was with unique molecular identifiers that the TCRbeta library was prepared. TCRdb processed the PCR reads anew with MiXCR; each CDR3 protein has one entry. Of some 590,000 distinct CDR3 sequences listed, 10% are singletons. Germline V lookup: CDR1 SGHTA, CDR2 FQGNSA. Trimming removed 6 bases at V and 0 bases at J, with 12 bases between. This CDR3 region has 14 residues. The V and J genes are TRBV7-2 and TRBJ2-7, with D uncertain. Sequenced here: PBMCs from the stem cell graft donor, sampled from the stem cell graft. This TCR derives from a human donor who donated a stem cell graft to a child with acute myeloid leukemia. The CDR3 nucleotides read TGTGCCAGCAGTTGGACGGGTCGCTCCTACGAGCAGTACTTC. This gives the protein CASSWTGRSYEQYF.